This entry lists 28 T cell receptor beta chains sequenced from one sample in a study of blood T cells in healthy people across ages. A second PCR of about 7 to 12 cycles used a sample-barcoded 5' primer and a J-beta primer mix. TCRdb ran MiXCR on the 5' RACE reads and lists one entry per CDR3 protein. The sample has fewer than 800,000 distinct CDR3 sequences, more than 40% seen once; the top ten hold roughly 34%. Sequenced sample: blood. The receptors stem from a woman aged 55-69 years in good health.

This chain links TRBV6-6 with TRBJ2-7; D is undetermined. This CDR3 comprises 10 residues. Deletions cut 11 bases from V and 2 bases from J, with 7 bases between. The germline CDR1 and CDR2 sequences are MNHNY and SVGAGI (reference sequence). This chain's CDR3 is CAVGTYEQYF. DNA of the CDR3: TGTGCCGTCGGCACCTACGAGCAGTACTTC.

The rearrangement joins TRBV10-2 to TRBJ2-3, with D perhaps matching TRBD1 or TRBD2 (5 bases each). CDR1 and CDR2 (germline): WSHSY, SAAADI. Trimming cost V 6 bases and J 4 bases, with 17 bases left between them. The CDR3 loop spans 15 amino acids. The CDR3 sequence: CASRVMAGTPDTQYF. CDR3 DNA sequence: TGCGCCAGCAGGGTCATGGCAGGGACCCCAGATACGCAGTATTTT.

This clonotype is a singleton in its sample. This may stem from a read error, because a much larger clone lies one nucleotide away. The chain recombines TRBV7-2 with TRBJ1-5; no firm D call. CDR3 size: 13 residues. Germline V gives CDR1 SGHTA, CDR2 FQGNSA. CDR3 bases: TGTGCCAGCATCTTAGATCCGCGTCAGCCCCAGCATTTT. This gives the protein CASILDPRQPQHF.

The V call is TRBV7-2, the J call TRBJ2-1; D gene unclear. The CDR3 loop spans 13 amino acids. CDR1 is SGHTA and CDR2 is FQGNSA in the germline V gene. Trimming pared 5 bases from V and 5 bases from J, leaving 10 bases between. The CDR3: CASSRPSDNEQFF. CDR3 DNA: TGTGCCAGCAGCCGACCTAGTGACAATGAGCAGTTCTTC.

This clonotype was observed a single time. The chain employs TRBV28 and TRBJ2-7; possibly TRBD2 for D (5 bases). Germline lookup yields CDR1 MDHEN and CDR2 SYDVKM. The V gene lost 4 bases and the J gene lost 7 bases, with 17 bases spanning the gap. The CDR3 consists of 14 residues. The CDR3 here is CASSSRGIVSEQYF. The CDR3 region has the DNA TGTGCCAGCAGTTCCCGAGGGATAGTGTCTGAGCAGTACTTC.

CDR3 nucleotide sequence: TGTGCCAGCAGCGCACGGGACACCTACAATGAGCAGTTCTTC. As protein: CASSARDTYNEQFF. The chain uses TRBV9 and TRBJ2-1, with D maybe TRBD1 (6 bases). Germline lookup yields CDR1 SGDLS and CDR2 YYNGEE. Trimming took off 3 bases at V and 2 bases at J, with 9 bases between the two ends. The CDR3 loop spans 14 amino acids.

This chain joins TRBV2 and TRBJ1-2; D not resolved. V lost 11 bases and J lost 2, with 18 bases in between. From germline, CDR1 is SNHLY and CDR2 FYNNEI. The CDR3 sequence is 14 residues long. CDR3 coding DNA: TGTGCCGGTTCCTCGGGCTCCGCGAACTATGGCTACACCTTC. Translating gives CAGSSGSANYGYTF.

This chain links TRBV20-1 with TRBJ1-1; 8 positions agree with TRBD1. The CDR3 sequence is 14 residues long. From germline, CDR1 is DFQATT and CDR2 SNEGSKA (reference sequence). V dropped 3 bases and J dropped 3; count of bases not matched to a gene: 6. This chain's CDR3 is CSARWPGQDTEAFF. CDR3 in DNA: TGCAGTGCTAGGTGGCCGGGACAGGACACTGAAGCTTTCTTT.

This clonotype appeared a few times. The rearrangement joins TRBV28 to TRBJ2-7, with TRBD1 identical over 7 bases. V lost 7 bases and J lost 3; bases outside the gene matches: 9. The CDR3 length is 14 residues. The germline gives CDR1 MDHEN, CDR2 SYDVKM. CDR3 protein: CASTETGSNYEQYF. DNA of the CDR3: TGTGCCAGCACCGAGACAGGGTCTAACTACGAGCAGTACTTC.

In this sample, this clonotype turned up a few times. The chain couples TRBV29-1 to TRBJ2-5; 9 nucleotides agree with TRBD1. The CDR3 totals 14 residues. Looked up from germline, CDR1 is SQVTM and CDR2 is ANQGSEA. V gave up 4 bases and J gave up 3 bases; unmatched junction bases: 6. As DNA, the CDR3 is TGCAGCGTTGTGCGGTGGGACAGGGAAGAGACCCAGTACTTC. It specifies CSVVRWDREETQYF.

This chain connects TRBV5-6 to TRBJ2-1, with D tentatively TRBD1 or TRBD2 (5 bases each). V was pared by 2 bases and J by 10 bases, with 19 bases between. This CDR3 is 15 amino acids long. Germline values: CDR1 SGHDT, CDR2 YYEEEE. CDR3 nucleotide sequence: TGTGCCAGCAGCTTCACCGGGACGTACACCTACGAGCAGTTCTTC. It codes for CASSFTGTYTYEQFF.

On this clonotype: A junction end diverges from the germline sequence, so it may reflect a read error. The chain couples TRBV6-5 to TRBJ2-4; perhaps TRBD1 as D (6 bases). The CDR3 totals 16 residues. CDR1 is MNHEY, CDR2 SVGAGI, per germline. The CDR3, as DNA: TGTGCCAGCAGTTCTGGACAGTATGTAGCCAAAAACGTTCAGTACTTC. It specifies CASSSGQYVAKNVQYF.

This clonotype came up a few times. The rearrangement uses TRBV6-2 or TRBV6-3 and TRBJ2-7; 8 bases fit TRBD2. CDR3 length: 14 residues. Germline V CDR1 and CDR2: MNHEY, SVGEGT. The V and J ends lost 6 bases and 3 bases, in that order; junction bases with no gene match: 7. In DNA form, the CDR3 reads TGTGCCAGCAGCTCTACTAGCGGAGACTACGAGCAGTACTTC. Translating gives CASSSTSGDYEQYF.

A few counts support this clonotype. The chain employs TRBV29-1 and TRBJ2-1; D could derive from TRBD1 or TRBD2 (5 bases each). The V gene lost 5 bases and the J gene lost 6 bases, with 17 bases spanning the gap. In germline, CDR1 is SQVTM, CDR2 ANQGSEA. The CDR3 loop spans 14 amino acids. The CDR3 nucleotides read TGCAGCGTTTACACTACGGGACGACTCAATGAGCAGTTCTTC. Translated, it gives CSVYTTGRLNEQFF.

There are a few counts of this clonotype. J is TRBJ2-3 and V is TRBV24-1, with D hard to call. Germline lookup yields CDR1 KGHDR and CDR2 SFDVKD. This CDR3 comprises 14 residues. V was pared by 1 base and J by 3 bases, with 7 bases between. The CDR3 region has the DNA TGTGCCACCAGTGATTTCATGGGGACAGATACGCAGTATTTT. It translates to CATSDFMGTDTQYF.

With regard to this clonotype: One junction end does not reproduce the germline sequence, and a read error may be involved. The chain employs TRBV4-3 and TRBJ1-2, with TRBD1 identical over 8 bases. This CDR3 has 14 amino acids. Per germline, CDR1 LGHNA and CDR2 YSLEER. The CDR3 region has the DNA TGCGCCAGCAGCCCCGGACAGGGAAACTGTGGCTACACCTTC. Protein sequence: CASSPGQGNCGYTF.

The CDR3 DNA reads as TGCGCCAGCAGCGGATCCGGGACTACCGGCACCGGGGAGCTGTTTTTT. It yields the protein CASSGSGTTGTGELFF. This chain joins TRBV5-1 and TRBJ2-2; TRBD2 matches 7 bases. V dropped 4 bases and J dropped 4; count of bases not matched to a gene: 10. The CDR3 spans 16 residues. Germline values: CDR1 SGHRS, CDR2 YFSETQ.

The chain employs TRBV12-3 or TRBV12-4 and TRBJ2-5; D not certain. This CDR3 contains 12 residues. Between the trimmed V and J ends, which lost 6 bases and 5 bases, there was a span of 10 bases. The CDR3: CASRLTAETQYF. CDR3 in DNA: TGTGCCAGCAGACTGACTGCGGAGACCCAGTACTTC.

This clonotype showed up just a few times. The CDR3 nucleotides read TGTGCCAGCAGCCCAACGTTGGGTCTGAGCACTGAAGCTTTCTTT. Its protein is CASSPTLGLSTEAFF. V and J are TRBV7-9 and TRBJ1-1; D not certain. Germline V gene sequence: CDR1 SEHNR, CDR2 FQNEAQ (reference sequence). V lost 5 bases, J lost 4 bases, and 17 bases lay in between. CDR3 length: 15 residues.

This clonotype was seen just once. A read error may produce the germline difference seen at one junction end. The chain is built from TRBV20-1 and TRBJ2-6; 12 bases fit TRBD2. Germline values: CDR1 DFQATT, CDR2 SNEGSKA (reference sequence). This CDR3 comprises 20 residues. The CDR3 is CSARDEIFGLAGPGVNVLTF. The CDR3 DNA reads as TGCAGTGCTAGAGATGAGATTTTCGGACTAGCGGGACCTGGGGTCAACGTCCTGACTTTC.

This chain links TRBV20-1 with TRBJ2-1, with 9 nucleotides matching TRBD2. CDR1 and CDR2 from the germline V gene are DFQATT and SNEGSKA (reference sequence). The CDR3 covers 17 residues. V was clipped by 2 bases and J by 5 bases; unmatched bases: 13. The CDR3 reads CSARPPRGSGRDNEQFF. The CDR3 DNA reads TGCAGTGCTAGACCGCCCCGGGGTAGCGGGAGAGACAATGAGCAGTTCTTC.

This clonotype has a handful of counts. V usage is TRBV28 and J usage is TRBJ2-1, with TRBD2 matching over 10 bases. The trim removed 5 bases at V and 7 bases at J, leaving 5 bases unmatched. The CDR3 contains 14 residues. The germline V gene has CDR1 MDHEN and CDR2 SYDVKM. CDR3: CASSPRTSGNEQFF. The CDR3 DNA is TGTGCCAGCAGTCCCCGGACTAGCGGAAATGAGCAGTTCTTC.

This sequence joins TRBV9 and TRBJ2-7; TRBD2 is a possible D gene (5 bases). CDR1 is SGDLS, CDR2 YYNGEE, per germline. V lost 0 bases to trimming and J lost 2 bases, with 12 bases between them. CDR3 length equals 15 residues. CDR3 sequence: CASSVGGVTPYEQYF. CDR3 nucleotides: TGTGCCAGCAGCGTAGGGGGAGTTACTCCCTACGAGCAGTACTTC.

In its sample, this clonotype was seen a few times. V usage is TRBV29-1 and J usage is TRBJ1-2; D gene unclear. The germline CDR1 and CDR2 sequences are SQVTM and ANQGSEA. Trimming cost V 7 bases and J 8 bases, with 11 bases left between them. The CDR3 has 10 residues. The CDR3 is CSAFSEGYTF. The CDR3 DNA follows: TGCAGCGCGTTCTCGGAAGGCTACACCTTC.

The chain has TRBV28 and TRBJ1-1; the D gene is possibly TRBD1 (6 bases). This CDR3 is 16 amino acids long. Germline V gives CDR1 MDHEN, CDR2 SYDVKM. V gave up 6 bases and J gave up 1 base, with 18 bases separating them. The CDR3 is CASSLTPGQRNTEAFF. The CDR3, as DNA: TGTGCCAGCAGCCTGACTCCGGGACAACGGAACACTGAAGCTTTCTTT. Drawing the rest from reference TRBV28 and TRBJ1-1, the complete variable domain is DVKVTQSSRYLVKRTGEKVFLECVQDMDHENMFWYRQDPGLGLRLIYFSYDVKMKEKGDIPEGYSVSREKKERFSLILESASTNQTSMYLCASSLTPGQRNTEAFFGQGTRLTVV.

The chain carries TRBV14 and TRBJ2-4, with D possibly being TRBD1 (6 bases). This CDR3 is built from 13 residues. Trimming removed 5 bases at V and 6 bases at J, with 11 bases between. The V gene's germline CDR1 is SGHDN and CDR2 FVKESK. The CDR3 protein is CASSYRALNIQYF. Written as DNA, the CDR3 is TGTGCCAGCAGCTACAGGGCCTTAAACATTCAGTACTTC.

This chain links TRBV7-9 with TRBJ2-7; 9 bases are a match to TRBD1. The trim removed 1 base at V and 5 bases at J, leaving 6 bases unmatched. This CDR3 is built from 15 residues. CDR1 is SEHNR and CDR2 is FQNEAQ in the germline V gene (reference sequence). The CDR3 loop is CASSLGSGQGDEQYF. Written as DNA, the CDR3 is TGTGCCAGCAGCTTAGGATCGGGACAGGGCGACGAGCAGTACTTC.

This CDR3 is CASSLAVVSEQYF. Here the CDR3 DNA reads TGTGCCAGCAGCTTAGCGGTGGTTTCGGAGCAGTACTTC. The chain uses TRBV7-6 and TRBJ2-7; D uncertain. V was trimmed by 0 bases and J by 7 bases, leaving 10 bases between them. This CDR3 comprises 13 residues. Germline CDR1 SGHVS, CDR2 FNYEAQ.